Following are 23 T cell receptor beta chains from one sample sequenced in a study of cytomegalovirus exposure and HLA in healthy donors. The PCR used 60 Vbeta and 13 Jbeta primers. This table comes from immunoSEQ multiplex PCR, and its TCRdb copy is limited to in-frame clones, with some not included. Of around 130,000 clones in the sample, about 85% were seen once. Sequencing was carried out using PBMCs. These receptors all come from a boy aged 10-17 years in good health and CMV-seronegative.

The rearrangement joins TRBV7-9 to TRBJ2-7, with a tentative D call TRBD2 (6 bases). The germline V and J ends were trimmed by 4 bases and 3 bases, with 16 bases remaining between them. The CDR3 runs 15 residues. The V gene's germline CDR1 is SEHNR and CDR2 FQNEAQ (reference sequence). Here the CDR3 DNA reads TGTGCCAGCAGCTCGGCGGGGACGGCCCACTACGAGCAGTACTTC. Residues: CASSSAGTAHYEQYF.

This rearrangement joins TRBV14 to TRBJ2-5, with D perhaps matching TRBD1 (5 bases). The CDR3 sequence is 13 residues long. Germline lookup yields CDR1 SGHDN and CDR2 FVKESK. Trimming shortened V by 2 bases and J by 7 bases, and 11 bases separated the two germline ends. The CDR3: CASSQQGRGTQYF. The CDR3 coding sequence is TGTGCCAGCAGCCAACAGGGTCGTGGGACCCAGTACTTC.

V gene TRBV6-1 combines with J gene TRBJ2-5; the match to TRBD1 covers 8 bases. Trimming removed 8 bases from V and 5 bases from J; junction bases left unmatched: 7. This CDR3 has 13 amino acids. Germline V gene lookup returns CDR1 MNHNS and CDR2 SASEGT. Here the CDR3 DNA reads TGTGCCAGCCCGGACAGGGTAGAGGAGACCCAGTACTTC. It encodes CASPDRVEETQYF.

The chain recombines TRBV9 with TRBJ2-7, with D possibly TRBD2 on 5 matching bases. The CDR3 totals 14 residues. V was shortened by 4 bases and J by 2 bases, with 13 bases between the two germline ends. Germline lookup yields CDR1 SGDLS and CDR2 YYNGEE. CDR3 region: CASSPDSSTYEQYF. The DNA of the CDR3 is TGTGCCAGCAGCCCGGACTCGTCCACCTACGAGCAGTACTTC.

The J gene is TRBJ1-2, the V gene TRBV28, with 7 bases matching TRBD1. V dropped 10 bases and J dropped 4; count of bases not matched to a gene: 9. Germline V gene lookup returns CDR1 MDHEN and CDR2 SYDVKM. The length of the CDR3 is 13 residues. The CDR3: CATNGTASYGYTF. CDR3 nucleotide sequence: TGTGCCACCAACGGGACAGCCTCCTATGGCTACACCTTC.

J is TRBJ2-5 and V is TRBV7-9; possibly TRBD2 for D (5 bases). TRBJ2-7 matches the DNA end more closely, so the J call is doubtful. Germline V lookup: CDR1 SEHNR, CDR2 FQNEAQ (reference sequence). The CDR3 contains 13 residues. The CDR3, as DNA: TGTGCCAGCACCTTGGGGAGCTCCTACGAGCAGTACTTC. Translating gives CASTLGSSYEQYF.

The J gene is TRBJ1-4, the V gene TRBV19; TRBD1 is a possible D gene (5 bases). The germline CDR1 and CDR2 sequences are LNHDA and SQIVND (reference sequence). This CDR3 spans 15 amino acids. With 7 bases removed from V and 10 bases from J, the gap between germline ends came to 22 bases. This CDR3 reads CASTNSRQGTLKLFF. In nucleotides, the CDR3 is TGTGCCAGTACCAATTCGAGGCAGGGCACCCTAAAACTGTTTTTT.

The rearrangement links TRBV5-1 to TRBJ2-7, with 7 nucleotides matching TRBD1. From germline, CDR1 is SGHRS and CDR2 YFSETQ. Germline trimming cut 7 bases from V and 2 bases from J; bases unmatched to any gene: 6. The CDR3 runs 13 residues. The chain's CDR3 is CASGGDSTYEQYF. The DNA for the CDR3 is TGCGCCAGCGGTGGGGACAGTACCTACGAGCAGTACTTC. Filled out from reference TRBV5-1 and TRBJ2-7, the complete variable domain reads KAGVTQTPRYLIKTRGQQVTLSCSPISGHRSVSWYQQTPGQGLQFLFEYFSETQRNKGNFPGRFSGRQFSNSRSEMNVSTLELGDSALYLCASGGDSTYEQYFGPGTRLTVT.

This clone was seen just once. The CDR3 sequence: CASSKRSGTSGPNNEQFF. As DNA, the CDR3 is TGTGCCAGCAGCAAAAGATCCGGGACTAGCGGGCCGAACAATGAGCAGTTCTTC. The chain is built from TRBV21-1 and TRBJ2-1; the table's D call of TRBD2 was not tested on the DNA. TRBV21-1 is tagged as a pseudogene. This CDR3 has 18 amino acids.

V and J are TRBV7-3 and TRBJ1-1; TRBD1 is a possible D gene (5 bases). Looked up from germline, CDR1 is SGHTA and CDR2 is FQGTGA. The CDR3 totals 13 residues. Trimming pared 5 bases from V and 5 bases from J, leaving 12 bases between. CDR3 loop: CASSAQKGTEAFF. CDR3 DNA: TGTGCCAGCAGCGCCCAAAAGGGGACTGAAGCTTTCTTT.

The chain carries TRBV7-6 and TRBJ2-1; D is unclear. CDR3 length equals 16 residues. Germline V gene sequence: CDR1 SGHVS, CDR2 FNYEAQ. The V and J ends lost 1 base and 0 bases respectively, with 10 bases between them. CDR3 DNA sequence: TGTGCCAGCAGCTTAGAGCACCGTGACTCCTACAATGAGCAGTTCTTC. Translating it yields CASSLEHRDSYNEQFF.

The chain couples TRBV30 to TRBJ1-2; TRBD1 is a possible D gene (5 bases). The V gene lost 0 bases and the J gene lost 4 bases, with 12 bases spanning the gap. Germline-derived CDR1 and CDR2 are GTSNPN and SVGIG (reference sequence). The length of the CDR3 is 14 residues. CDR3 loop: CAWSVFGGAYGYTF. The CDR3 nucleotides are TGTGCCTGGAGTGTATTCGGGGGTGCCTATGGCTACACCTTC.

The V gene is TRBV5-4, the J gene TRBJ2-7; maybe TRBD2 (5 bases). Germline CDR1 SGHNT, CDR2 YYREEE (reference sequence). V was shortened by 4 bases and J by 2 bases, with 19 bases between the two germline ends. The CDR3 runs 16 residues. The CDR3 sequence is CASSPAGAVDPYEQYF. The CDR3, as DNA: TGTGCCAGCAGCCCTGCTGGAGCGGTCGATCCCTACGAGCAGTACTTC.

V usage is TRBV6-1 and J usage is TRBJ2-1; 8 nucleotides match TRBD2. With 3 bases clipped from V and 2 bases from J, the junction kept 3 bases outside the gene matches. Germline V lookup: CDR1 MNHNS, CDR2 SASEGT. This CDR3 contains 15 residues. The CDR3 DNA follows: TGTGCCAGCAGTGAGAGCGGGGGCACCTACAATGAGCAGTTCTTC. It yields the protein CASSESGGTYNEQFF.

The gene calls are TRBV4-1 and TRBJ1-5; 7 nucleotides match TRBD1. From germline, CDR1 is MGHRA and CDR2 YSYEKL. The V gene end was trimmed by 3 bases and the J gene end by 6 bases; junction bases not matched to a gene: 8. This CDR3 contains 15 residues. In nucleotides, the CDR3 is TGCGCCAGCAGCCACAGGGGGGCGACGGGTCAGCCCCAGCATTTT. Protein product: CASSHRGATGQPQHF.

CDR3 coding DNA: TGTGCCAGCAGTGACCCCGGGACTAGCTTTTACGCAGAGACCCAGTACTTC. Protein: CASSDPGTSFYAETQYF. The rearrangement joins TRBV6-1 to TRBJ2-5, with 9 bases aligning to TRBD2. From germline, CDR1 is MNHNS and CDR2 SASEGT. The CDR3 is 17 amino acids. The junction had 12 bases not matched to a gene; V was cut back by 3 bases and J by 4 bases.

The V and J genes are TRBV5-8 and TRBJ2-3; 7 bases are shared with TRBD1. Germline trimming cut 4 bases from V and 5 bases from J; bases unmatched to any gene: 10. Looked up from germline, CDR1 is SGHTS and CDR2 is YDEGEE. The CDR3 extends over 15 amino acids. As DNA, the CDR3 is TGTGCCAGCAGCCCACCGACAGGGCTGGAAGATACGCAGTATTTT. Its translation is CASSPPTGLEDTQYF.

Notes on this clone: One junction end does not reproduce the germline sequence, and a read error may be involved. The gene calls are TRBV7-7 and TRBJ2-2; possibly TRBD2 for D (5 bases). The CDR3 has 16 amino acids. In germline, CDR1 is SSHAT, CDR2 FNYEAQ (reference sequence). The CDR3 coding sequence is TGTGCTAGCAGCTTAAGACCCGGGAAGAACACCGGGGAGCTGTTTTTT. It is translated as CASSLRPGKNTGELFF.

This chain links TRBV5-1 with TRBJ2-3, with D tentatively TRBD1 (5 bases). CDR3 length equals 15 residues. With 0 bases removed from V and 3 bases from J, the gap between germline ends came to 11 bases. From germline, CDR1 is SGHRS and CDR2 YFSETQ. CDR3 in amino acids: CASSLAPQGTDTQYF. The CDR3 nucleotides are TGCGCCAGCAGCTTGGCCCCGCAGGGAACAGATACGCAGTATTTT.

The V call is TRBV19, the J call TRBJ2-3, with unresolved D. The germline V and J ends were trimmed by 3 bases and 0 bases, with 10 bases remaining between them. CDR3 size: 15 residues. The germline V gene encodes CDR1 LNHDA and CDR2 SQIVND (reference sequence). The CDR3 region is CASSMGPTSTDTQYF. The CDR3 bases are TGTGCCAGTAGTATGGGCCCAACTAGCACAGATACGCAGTATTTT.

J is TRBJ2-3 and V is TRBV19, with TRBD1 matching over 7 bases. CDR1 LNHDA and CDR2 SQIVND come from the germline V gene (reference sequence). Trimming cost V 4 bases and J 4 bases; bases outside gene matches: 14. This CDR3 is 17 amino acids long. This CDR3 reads CASSNRKPTGPADTQYF. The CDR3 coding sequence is TGTGCCAGTAGTAATAGGAAACCGACAGGGCCCGCAGATACGCAGTATTTT.

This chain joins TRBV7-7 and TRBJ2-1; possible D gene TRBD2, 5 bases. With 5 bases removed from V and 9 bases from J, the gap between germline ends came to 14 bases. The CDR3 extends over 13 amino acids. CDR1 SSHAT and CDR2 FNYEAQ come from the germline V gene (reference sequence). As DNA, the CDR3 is TGTGCCAGCAGCCCAACGGACTCCGGTGAGCAGTTCTTC. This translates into CASSPTDSGEQFF.

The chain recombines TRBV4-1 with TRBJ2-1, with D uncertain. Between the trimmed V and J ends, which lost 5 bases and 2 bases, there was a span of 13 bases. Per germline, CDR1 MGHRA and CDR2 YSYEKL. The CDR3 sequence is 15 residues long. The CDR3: CASSAPEFPYNEQFF. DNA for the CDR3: TGCGCCAGCAGCGCGCCTGAGTTCCCCTACAATGAGCAGTTCTTC.